This T cell receptor (beta chain) was sequenced for a study of T cells after yellow fever vaccination. Findings of the study overall: Boosting was followed by the reappearance of most primary-vaccination clones (roughly 95% CD4, 88% CD8).

V dropped 5 bases and J dropped 0 bases, with 11 bases sitting between them. The germline V gene encodes CDR1 LNHDA and CDR2 SQIVND (reference sequence). CDR3 length: 15 amino acids. TCRdb called the 5' RACE reads again in MiXCR, with one record for every CDR3 protein. In the table there are about 550,000 distinct CDR3 sequences, around 21% of which are singletons. This clonotype was observed a handful of times. The antigen remains undetermined. Sequenced material: PBMCs, taken 15 days after the yellow fever booster vaccination. The sequence was obtained from a man between 25 and 39 years old who received the YFV17D yellow fever vaccine. The gene calls are TRBV19 and TRBJ2-4, with D uncertain. This CDR3 reads CASSDPQLAKNIQYF. The CDR3 DNA reads as TGTGCCAGTAGTGACCCACAGCTAGCCAAAAACATTCAGTACTTC.